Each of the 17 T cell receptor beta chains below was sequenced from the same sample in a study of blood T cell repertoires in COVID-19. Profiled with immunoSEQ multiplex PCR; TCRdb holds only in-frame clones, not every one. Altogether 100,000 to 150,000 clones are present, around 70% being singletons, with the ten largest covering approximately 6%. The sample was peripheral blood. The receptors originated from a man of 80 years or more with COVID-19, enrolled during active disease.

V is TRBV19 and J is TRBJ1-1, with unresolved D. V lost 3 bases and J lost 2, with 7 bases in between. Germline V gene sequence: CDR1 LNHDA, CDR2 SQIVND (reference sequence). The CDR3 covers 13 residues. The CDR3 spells CASSIPGNTEAFF. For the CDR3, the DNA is TGTGCCAGTAGTATCCCGGGAAACACTGAAGCTTTCTTT.

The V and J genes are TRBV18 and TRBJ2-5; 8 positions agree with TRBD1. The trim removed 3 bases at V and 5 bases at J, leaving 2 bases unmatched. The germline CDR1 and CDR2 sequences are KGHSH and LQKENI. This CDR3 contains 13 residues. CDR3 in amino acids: CASSPRQGETQYF. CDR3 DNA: TGTGCCAGCTCACCCCGACAGGGGGAGACCCAGTACTTC.

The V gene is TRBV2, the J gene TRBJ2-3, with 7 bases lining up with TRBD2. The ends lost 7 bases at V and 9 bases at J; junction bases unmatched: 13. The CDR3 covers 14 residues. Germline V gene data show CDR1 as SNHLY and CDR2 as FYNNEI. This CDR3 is CASMRTSGTNTQYF. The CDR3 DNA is TGTGCCAGCATGAGGACTAGTGGCACAAACACGCAGTATTTT.

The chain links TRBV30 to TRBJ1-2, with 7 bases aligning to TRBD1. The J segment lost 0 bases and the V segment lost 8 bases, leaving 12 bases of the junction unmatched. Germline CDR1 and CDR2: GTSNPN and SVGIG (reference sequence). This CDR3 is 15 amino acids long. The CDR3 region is CAGHAQGDTNYGYTF. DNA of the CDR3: TGTGCCGGGCACGCGCAGGGGGATACTAACTATGGCTACACCTTC. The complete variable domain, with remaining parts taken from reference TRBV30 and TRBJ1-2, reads SQTIHQWPATLVQPVGSPLSLECTVEGTSNPNLYWYRQAAGRGLQLLFYSVGIGQISSEVPQNLSASRPQDRQFILSSKKLLLSDSGFYLCAGHAQGDTNYGYTFGSGTRLTVV.

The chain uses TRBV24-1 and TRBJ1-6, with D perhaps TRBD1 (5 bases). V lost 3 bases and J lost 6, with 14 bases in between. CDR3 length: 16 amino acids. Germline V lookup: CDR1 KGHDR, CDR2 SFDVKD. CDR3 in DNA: TGTGCCACCAGTGATCCCAAATTGGGGCGTAATTCACCCCTCCACTTT. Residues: CATSDPKLGRNSPLHF.

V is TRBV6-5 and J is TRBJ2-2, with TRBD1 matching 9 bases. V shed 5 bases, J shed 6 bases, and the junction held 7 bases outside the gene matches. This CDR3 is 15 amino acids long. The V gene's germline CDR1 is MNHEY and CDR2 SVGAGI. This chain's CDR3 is CASSPGTGIPGELFF. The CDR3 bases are TGTGCCAGCAGTCCCGGGACAGGGATTCCCGGGGAGCTGTTTTTT.

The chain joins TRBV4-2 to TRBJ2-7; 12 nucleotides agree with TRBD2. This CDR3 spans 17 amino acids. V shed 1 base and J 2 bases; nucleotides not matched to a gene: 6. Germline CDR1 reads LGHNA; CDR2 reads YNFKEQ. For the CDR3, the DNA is TGTGCCAGCAGCCAAGGTGGCCTAGCGGGAGGGGCCTACGAGCAGTACTTC. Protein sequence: CASSQGGLAGGAYEQYF.

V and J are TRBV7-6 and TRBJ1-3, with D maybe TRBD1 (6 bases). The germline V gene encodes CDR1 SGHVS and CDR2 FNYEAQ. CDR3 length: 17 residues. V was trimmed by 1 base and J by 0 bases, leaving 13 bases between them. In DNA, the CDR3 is TGTGCCAGCAGCTTAGAGGGACACAAGAGCTCTGGAAACACCATATATTTT. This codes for CASSLEGHKSSGNTIYF.

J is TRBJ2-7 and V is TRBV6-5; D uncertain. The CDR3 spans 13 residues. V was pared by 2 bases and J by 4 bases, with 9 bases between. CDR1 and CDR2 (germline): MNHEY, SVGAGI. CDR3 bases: TGTGCCAGCAGTTACCTTAGTGGTTACGAGCAGTACTTC. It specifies CASSYLSGYEQYF.

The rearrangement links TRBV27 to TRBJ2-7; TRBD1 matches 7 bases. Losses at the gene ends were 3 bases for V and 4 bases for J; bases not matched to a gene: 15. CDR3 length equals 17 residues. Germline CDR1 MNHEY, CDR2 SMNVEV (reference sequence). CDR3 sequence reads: CASSFWTGRGVFYEQYF. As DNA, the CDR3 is TGTGCCAGCAGTTTTTGGACAGGTAGAGGGGTTTTTTACGAGCAGTACTTC.

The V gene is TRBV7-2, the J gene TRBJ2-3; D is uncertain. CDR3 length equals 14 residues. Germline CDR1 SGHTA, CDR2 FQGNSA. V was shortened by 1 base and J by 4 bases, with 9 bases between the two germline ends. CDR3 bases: TGTGCCAGCAGCTTAGGACTTACCGCAGATACGCAGTATTTT. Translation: CASSLGLTADTQYF.

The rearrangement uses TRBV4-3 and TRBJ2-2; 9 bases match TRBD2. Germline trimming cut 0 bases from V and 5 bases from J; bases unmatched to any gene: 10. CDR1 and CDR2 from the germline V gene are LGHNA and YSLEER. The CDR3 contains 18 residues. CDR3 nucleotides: TGCGCCAGCAGCCAAGATCGGTTGCGGGAGGGCCAAACCGGGGAGCTGTTTTTT. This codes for CASSQDRLREGQTGELFF.

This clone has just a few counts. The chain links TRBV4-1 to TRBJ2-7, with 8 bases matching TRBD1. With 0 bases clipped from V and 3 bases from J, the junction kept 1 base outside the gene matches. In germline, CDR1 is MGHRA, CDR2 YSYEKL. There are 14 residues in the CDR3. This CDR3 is CASSQEDRVYEQYF. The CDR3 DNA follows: TGCGCCAGCAGCCAAGAGGACAGGGTCTACGAGCAGTACTTC.

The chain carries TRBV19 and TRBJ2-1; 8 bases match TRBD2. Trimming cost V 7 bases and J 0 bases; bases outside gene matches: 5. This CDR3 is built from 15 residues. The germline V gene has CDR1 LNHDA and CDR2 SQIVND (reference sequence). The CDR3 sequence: CASKGGRNSYNEQFF. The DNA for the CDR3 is TGTGCCAGTAAGGGCGGGAGGAACTCCTACAATGAGCAGTTCTTC.

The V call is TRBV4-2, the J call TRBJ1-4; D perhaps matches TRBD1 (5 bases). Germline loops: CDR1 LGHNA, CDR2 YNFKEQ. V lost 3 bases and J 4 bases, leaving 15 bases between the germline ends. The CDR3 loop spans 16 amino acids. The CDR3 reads CASSHGAANNNEKLFF. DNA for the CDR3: TGTGCCAGCAGCCATGGGGCCGCAAATAATAATGAAAAACTGTTTTTT.

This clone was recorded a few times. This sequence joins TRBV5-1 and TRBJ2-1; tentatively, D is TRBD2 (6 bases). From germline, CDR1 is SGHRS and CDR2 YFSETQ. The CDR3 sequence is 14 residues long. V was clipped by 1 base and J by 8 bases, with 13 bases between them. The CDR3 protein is CASSLSGGVDEQFF. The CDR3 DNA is TGCGCCAGCAGCTTGAGCGGCGGGGTGGATGAGCAGTTCTTC.

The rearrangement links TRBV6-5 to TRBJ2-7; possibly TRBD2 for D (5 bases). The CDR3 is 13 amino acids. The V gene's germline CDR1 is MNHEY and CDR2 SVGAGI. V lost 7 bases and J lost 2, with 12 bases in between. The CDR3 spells CASTAGRAYEQYF. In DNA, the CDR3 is TGTGCCAGCACGGCGGGTCGGGCCTACGAGCAGTACTTC.